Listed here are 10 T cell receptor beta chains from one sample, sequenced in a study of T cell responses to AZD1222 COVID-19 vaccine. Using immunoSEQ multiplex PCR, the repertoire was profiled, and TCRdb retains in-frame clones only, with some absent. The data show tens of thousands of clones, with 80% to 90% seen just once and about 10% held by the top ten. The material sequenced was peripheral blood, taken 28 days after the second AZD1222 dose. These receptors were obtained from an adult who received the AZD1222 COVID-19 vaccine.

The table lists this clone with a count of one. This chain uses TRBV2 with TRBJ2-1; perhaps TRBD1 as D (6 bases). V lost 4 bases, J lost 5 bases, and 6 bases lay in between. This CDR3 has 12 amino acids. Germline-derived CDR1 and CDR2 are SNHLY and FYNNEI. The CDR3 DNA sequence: TGTGCCAGCAGTGCAGGGGACAATGAGCAGTTCTTC. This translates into CASSAGDNEQFF.

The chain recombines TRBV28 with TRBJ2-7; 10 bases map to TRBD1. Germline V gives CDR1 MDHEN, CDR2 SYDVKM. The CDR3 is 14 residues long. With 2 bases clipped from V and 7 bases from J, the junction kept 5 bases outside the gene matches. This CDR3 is CASSLGDRGQEQYF. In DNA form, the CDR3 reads TGTGCCAGCAGTTTAGGAGACAGGGGGCAAGAGCAGTACTTC.

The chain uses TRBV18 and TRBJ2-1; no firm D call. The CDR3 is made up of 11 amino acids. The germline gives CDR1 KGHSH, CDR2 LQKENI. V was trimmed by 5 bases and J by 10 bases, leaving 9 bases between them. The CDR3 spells CASSGLHEQFF. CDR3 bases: TGTGCCAGCTCAGGGCTTCACGAGCAGTTCTTC.

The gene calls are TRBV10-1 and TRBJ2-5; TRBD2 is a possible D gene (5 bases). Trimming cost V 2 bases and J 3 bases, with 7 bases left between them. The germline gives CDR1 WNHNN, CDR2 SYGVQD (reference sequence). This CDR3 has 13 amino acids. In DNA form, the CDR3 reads TGCGCCAGCAGTGAGACCGGGAAAGAGACCCAGTACTTC. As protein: CASSETGKETQYF.

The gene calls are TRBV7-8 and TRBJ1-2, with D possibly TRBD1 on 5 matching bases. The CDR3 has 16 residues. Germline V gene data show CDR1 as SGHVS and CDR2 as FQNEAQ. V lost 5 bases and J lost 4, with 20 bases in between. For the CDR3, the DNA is TGTGCCAGCAGCCTCGGGAGGTGGGGGACCTCCTATGGCTACACCTTC. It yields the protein CASSLGRWGTSYGYTF. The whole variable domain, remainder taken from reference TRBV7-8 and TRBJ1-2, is GAGVSQSPRYKVAKRGQDVALRCDPISGHVSLFWYQQALGQGPEFLTYFQNEAQLDKSGLPSDRFFAERPEGSVSTLKIQRTQQEDSAVYLCASSLGRWGTSYGYTFGSGTRLTVV.

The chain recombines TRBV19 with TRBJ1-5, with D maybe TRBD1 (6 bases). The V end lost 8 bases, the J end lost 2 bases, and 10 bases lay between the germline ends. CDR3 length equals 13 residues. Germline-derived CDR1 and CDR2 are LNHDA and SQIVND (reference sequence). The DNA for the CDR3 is TGTGCCAGTGATGCAGGGGGCAATCAGCCCCAGCATTTT. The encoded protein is CASDAGGNQPQHF.

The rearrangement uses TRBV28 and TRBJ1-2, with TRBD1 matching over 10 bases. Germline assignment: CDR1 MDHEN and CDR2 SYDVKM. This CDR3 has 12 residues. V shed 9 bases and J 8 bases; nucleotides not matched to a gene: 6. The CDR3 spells CASRQGADGYTF. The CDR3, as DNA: TGTGCCAGTCGACAGGGGGCGGACGGCTACACCTTC.

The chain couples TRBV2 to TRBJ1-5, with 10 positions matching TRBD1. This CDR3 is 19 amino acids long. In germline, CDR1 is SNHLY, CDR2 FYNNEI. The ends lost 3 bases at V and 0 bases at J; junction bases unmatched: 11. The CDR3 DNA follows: TGTGCCAGCAGTGAGGGGGACAGGGGCCACTCCGATAGCAATCAGCCCCAGCATTTT. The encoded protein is CASSEGDRGHSDSNQPQHF.

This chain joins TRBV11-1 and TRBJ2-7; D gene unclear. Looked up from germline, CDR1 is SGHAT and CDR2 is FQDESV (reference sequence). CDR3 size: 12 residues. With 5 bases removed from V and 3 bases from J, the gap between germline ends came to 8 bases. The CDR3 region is CASSPQSYEQYF. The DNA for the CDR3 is TGTGCCAGCAGCCCTCAGAGCTACGAGCAGTACTTC.

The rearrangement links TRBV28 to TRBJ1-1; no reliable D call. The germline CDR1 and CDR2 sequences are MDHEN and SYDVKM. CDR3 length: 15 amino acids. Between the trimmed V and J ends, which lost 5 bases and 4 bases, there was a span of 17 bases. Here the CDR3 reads CASSPPVRVGTEAFF. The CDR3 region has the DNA TGTGCCAGCAGTCCCCCGGTAAGGGTCGGCACTGAAGCTTTCTTT.